The rows below give T cell receptor beta chains drawn from one sample of a study of shared clonotypes between healthy human individuals. Repertoires were generated with immunoSEQ multiplex PCR, while TCRdb's copy carries only in-frame clones and drops some. The data hold around 2.1 million clones, with about 92% observed a single time. The material sequenced was naive CD8+ T cells from PBMCs. Receptors originate from a man younger than 35 in good health. Some clones in this sample may be carry-over from other donors' samples. CDR3s include the opening cysteine and the closing phenylalanine or tryptophan. The order of the fields is D gene, V gene, J gene, CDR3 DNA, CDR3 protein. The D gene is left open where the match is weak.

.	TRBV29-1	TRBJ2-5	TGCAGCGTCCACCTCGGGTTTCAAGAGACCCAGTACTTC	CSVHLGFQETQYF
TRBD1	TRBV4-1	TRBJ2-5	TGCGCCAGCAGCCGCATTTGGACAGGGGGCGCGGAGGAGACCCAGTACTTC	CASSRIWTGGAEETQYF
.	TRBV13	TRBJ2-4	TGTGCCAGCAGCCCGCCGAGCAGGGCTAAAAACATTCAGTACTTC	CASSPPSRAKNIQYF
TRBD1	TRBV19	TRBJ1-5	TGTGCCAGTAGTAGGGACAGGGGGTGGAATCAGCCCCAGCATTTT	CASSRDRGWNQPQHF
.	TRBV28	TRBJ1-1	TGTGCCAGCAGTTTACCAGGGCAGGGCACTGAAGCTTTCTTT	CASSLPGQGTEAFF
.	TRBV9	TRBJ1-2	TGTGCCAGCAGCGTAGGATACTACTACACCTTC	CASSVGYYYTF
TRBD1	TRBV7-2	TRBJ2-7	TGTGCCAGCAGCCTCCGGGACAGGGACTACGAGCAGTACTTC	CASSLRDRDYEQYF
.	TRBV10-3	TRBJ2-3	TGTGCCATCACCAGGGCCCCAGTGGAATTAGATACGCAGTATTTT	CAITRAPVELDTQYF
TRBD1	TRBV28	TRBJ1-5	TGTGCCAGCAGTCCTAGGGGGCCTAGCAATCAGCCCCAGCATTTT	CASSPRGPSNQPQHF
.	TRBV7-9	TRBJ2-5	TGTGCCAGCAGCCTAACATCGGGAGAGACCCAGTACTTC	CASSLTSGETQYF
TRBD2	TRBV27	TRBJ2-7	TGTGCCAGCAGTTTTTCGGGAGGGGAACTTCCCTACGAGCAGTACTTC	CASSFSGGELPYEQYF
TRBD1	TRBV30	TRBJ2-7	TGTGCCTGGAGCACTCCGGACAGGAGTTACTCCTACGAGCAGTACTTC	CAWSTPDRSYSYEQYF
TRBD2	TRBV29-1	TRBJ2-1	TGCAGCGCTGGTAGGACTAGCGGCCGATACAATGAGCAGTTCTTC	CSAGRTSGRYNEQFF
.	TRBV7-3	TRBJ1-4	TGTGCCAGCATCATAAGACACCCTAATGAAAAACTGTTTTTT	CASIIRHPNEKLFF
TRBD1	TRBV27	TRBJ1-1	TGTGCCAGCAGTCTTAGGGACAGCTCGAGCGGTGAAGCTTTCTTT	CASSLRDSSSGEAFF
TRBD2	TRBV9	TRBJ2-4	TGTGCCAGCAGCGATAGCGGGACCCCCAAAAACATTCAGTACTTC	CASSDSGTPKNIQYF
TRBD2	TRBV4-1	TRBJ2-2	TGCGCCAGCAGCTATTTACTAGCGGACACCGGGGAGCTGTTTTTT	CASSYLLADTGELFF
TRBD2	TRBV4-1	TRBJ2-7	TGCGCCAGCAGCCAAGATGATAGCGGGAGACCCTACGAGCAGTACTTC	CASSQDDSGRPYEQYF
.	TRBV7-9	TRBJ2-2	TGTGCCAGCAGCCCCCCTAGAATTAACACCGGGGAGCTGTTTTTT	CASSPPRINTGELFF
.	TRBV29-1	TRBJ2-7	TGCAGCGCCGTGGCGGCACCCTACGAGCAGTACTTC	CSAVAAPYEQYF
.	TRBV4-1	TRBJ2-1	TGCGCCAGCAGCCAAGTCCCAGCGGAGGGGGTTTGGGATGAGCAGTTCTTC	CASSQVPAEGVWDEQFF
.	TRBV11-2	TRBJ2-7	TGTGCCAGCAGCTTAGGACCCGAGCAGTACTTC	CASSLGPEQYF
.	TRBV7-9	TRBJ1-4	TGTGCCAGCAGTTTATACGGGGACGACAATGAAAAACTGTTTTTT	CASSLYGDDNEKLFF
TRBD2	TRBV10-2	TRBJ2-1	TGCGCCAGCAGTGACAGACTAGCGGGAGCATACTACAATGAGCAGTTCTTC	CASSDRLAGAYYNEQFF
.	TRBV9	TRBJ2-3	TGTGCCAGCAGCGCCGGACAGCTCGTCACAGATACGCAGTATTTT	CASSAGQLVTDTQYF
TRBD2	TRBV15	TRBJ2-3	TGTGCCACCAGCAGCCTTAGCGGGAGGGTGGCAGATACGCAGTATTTT	CATSSLSGRVADTQYF
TRBD2	TRBV5-1	TRBJ2-7	TGCGCCAGCAGCCCGGGGGGGTCTTCCTACGAGCAGTACTTC	CASSPGGSSYEQYF
.	TRBV9	TRBJ2-7	TGTGCCAGCAGCCCCAGGGTGGCAGTAGCCTACGAGCAGTACTTC	CASSPRVAVAYEQYF
TRBD1	TRBV25-1	TRBJ2-7	TGTGCCAGCAGTCGTAGAGGGGGCGTTTACGAGCAGTACTTC	CASSRRGGVYEQYF
TRBD1	TRBV9	TRBJ2-7	TGTGCCAGCAGCGGCGGACAGGGGAACTCCTACGAGCAGTACTTC	CASSGGQGNSYEQYF
TRBD1	TRBV10-2	TRBJ2-7	TGCGCCAGCAAAATTGCCCCCGGGACAGGGACCTACGAGCAGTACTTC	CASKIAPGTGTYEQYF
TRBD2	TRBV19	TRBJ2-7	TGTGCCAGTAGTATCGGTCTAGCGGTCTCCTACGAGCAGTACTTC	CASSIGLAVSYEQYF
TRBD2	TRBV7-9	TRBJ2-7	TGTGCCAGCAGCGAGACTAGCGGGATCTTCGGCGAGCAGTACTTC	CASSETSGIFGEQYF
.	TRBV6-6	TRBJ2-5	TGTGCCAGCAGTTACTCGGGCCCCGGAGAGACCCAGTACTTC	CASSYSGPGETQYF